This T cell receptor beta chain was profiled in a study of beta chain features in type 1 diabetes. Study as a whole: Examination spanned around 110,000,000 sorted cells from all samples. Findings of the study overall: VDJ junctions from patients with type 1 diabetes contained fewer insertions and more deletions. Here, the possible influence of HLA type (on TCRB rearrangement) remained unresolved. A moderate, significant TCRB CDR3 shortening appeared in type 1 diabetes across four CD4+ subsets.

On this clone: The antigen remains undetermined.

Reverse transcribing all isolated RNA meant expressed TCRB transcripts were sequenced. This table comes from immunoSEQ multiplex PCR, and its TCRdb copy is limited to in-frame clones, with some not included. The sample yields more than 300,000 clones, roughly 9.8% seen once. The junction had 8 bases not matched to a gene; V was cut back by 1 base and J by 5 bases. This CDR3 region has 16 residues. The germline V gene encodes CDR1 SGHTA and CDR2 FQGNSA. This TCR was recovered from a man aged 25-40 years with type 1 diabetes. Sequencing was performed on central memory CD4+ T cells from blood. This sequence joins TRBV7-2 and TRBJ1-2; TRBD1 matches at 9 bases. CDR3 region: CASSLGGDRGLYGYTF. In DNA, the CDR3 is TGTGCCAGCAGCTTAGGCGGAGACAGGGGGTTGTATGGCTACACCTTC.